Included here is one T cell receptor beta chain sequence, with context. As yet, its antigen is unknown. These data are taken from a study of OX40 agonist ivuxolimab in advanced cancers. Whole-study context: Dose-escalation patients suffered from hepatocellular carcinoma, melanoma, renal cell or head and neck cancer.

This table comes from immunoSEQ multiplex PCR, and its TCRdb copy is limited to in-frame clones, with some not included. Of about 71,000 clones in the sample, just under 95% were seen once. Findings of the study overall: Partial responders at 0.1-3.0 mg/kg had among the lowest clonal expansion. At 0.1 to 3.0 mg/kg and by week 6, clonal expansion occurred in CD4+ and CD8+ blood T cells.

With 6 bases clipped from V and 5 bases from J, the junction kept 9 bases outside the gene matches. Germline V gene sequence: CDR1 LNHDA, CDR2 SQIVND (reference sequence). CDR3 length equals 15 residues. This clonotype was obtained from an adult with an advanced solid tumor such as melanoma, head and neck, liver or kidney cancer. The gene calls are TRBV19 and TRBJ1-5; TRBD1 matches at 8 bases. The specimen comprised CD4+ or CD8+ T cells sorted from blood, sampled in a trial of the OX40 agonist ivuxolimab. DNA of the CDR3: TGTGCCAGTAGGGGGGGACAGGCCTACCATCAGCCCCAGCATTTT. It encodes CASRGGQAYHQPQHF.